The 11 T cell receptor beta chains below all came from one sample that was sequenced in a study of blood T cell repertoires in COVID-19. TCRdb's table, derived via immunoSEQ multiplex PCR, lists solely in-frame clones and lacks some. Of around 71,000 clones in the sample, more than 70% were seen once. What was sequenced was peripheral blood. These receptor sequences come from an elderly man with acute or convalescent COVID-19.

As regards this clone: Other DNA sequences from this sample encode an identical CDR3 as well. This chain uses TRBV6-5 with TRBJ2-7, with D perhaps matching TRBD1 (5 bases). Germline loops: CDR1 MNHEY, CDR2 SVGAGI. This CDR3 region has 15 residues. Trimming cost V 0 bases and J 4 bases, with 13 bases left between them. The CDR3 DNA reads TGTGCCAGCAGTTACTCGGCAGGGTTGGGTTACGAGCAGTACTTC. It codes for CASSYSAGLGYEQYF.

The chain joins TRBV6-5 to TRBJ2-1, with TRBD2 matching over 11 bases. Germline loops: CDR1 MNHEY, CDR2 SVGAGI. The CDR3 spans 15 residues. V was pared by 4 bases and J by 10 bases, with 9 bases of the junction left unmatched. The CDR3 region is CASSSGTSGRWEQFF. The CDR3 coding sequence is TGTGCCAGCAGTTCCGGGACTAGCGGTCGGTGGGAGCAGTTCTTC.

This clone was counted once. V usage is TRBV28 and J usage is TRBJ2-7; a possible D gene is TRBD2 (5 bases). CDR1 and CDR2 from the germline V gene are MDHEN and SYDVKM. This CDR3 is 11 amino acids long. In DNA, the CDR3 is TGTGGCGCCCGAGGGCCTAACGAGCAGTACTTC. Amino acid sequence: CGARGPNEQYF.

The chain couples TRBV7-2 to TRBJ1-6; D is uncertain. CDR3 length equals 14 residues. Germline-derived CDR1 and CDR2 are SGHTA and FQGNSA. V was pared by 1 base and J by 5 bases, with 6 bases between. The CDR3 DNA sequence: TGTGCCAGCAGCTTAGGCGAAAATAATTCACCCCTCCACTTT. This translates into CASSLGENNSPLHF.

The J gene is TRBJ1-3, the V gene TRBV19; 10 bases fit TRBD1. V gave up 3 bases and J gave up 4 bases; unmatched junction bases: 6. Germline V gives CDR1 LNHDA, CDR2 SQIVND (reference sequence). The CDR3 is 16 amino acids. This chain's CDR3 is CASSITTGGLGNTIYF. The CDR3 DNA reads as TGTGCCAGTAGTATTACGACAGGGGGCTTAGGAAACACCATATATTTT.

J is TRBJ1-1 and V is TRBV18; no clear D gene. The germline gives CDR1 KGHSH, CDR2 LQKENI. The germline V and J ends were trimmed by 1 base and 1 base, with 10 bases remaining between them. This CDR3 spans 15 amino acids. The CDR3 region is CASSPLGLTNTEAFF. In DNA, the CDR3 is TGTGCCAGCTCACCACTTGGACTTACGAACACTGAAGCTTTCTTT.

The rearrangement uses TRBV12-3 or TRBV12-4 and TRBJ1-4, with D maybe TRBD1 (6 bases). The CDR3 consists of 12 residues. Deletions cut 7 bases from V and 5 bases from J, with 8 bases between. The DNA for the CDR3 is TGTGCCAGCAACAGGGAAAATGAAAAACTGTTTTTT. It encodes CASNRENEKLFF.

The genes are TRBV2 and TRBJ2-7, with 10 bases fitting TRBD1. The CDR3 runs 16 residues. Germline V CDR1 and CDR2: SNHLY, FYNNEI. V lost 5 bases to trimming and J lost 3 bases; unmatched junction nucleotides: 10. The CDR3 region is CASSQPGTGAYYEQYF. CDR3 nucleotide sequence: TGTGCCAGCAGTCAACCCGGGACAGGGGCTTACTACGAGCAGTACTTC.

The genes are TRBV5-1 and TRBJ1-2; no clear D. The V and J ends lost 0 bases and 4 bases respectively, with 13 bases between them. This CDR3 has 15 residues. CDR1 SGHRS and CDR2 YFSETQ come from the germline V gene. In DNA, the CDR3 is TGCGCCAGCAGCTTGGACCCAGGCACTCCCTATGGCTACACCTTC. This codes for CASSLDPGTPYGYTF.

V is TRBV27 and J is TRBJ2-5; 12 bases align to TRBD1. Germline CDR1 and CDR2: MNHEY and SMNVEV (reference sequence). The J segment lost 5 bases and the V segment lost 4 bases, leaving 11 bases of the junction unmatched. CDR3 length: 17 residues. CDR3 in amino acids: CASSSYAGQGAGETQYF. CDR3 DNA sequence: TGTGCCAGCAGTTCATACGCGGGACAGGGGGCGGGGGAGACCCAGTACTTC.

V and J are TRBV28 and TRBJ2-5; 7 nucleotides match TRBD1. J was trimmed by 3 bases and V by 8 bases; bases with no gene match: 6. CDR3 size: 13 residues. CDR1 is MDHEN, CDR2 SYDVKM, per germline. CDR3 residues: CASEDRVEETQYF. The CDR3 region has the DNA TGTGCCAGCGAAGACAGGGTTGAAGAGACCCAGTACTTC.